A selection of T cell receptor beta chains follows, all from one sample in a study of shared clonotypes between healthy human individuals. The data were produced by immunoSEQ multiplex PCR, yet TCRdb's version contains in-frame clones alone and is incomplete. The data contain about 2 million clones, roughly 94% of them singletons. The sequenced material came from naive CD8+ T cells sorted from blood. These receptors were taken from a man between 18 and 35 years old in good health. Both conserved end residues are part of each CDR3.

CDR3 length: 15; V gene: TRBV10-3; J gene: TRBJ2-3; CDR3 protein: CAISGTQGITDTQYF
CDR3 length: 13; V gene: TRBV30; J gene: TRBJ1-2; CDR3 protein: CAWSMTGSYGYTF
CDR3 length: 11; V gene: TRBV6-1; J gene: TRBJ2-7; CDR3 protein: CASNHLPEQYF
CDR3 length: 11; V gene: TRBV6-1; J gene: TRBJ2-7; CDR3 protein: CASVGGYEQYF
CDR3 length: 14; V gene: TRBV7-9; J gene: TRBJ2-3; CDR3 protein: CAMQLTPFGDTQYF
CDR3 length: 15; V gene: TRBV9; J gene: TRBJ2-5; CDR3 protein: CASSPGTSGGETQYF
CDR3 length: 15; V gene: TRBV19; J gene: TRBJ2-1; CDR3 protein: CASSIVSGRSYEQFF
CDR3 length: 15; V gene: TRBV2; J gene: TRBJ1-2; CDR3 protein: CASSGGRGGSYGYTF
CDR3 length: 15; V gene: TRBV4-1; J gene: TRBJ1-2; CDR3 protein: CASSPWTGGHYGYTF
CDR3 length: 13; V gene: TRBV6-5; J gene: TRBJ2-7; CDR3 protein: CASSYSRLLEQYF
CDR3 length: 16; V gene: TRBV7-8; J gene: TRBJ1-1; CDR3 protein: CASSFQGEGRMAEAFF
CDR3 length: 12; V gene: TRBV2; J gene: TRBJ2-7; CDR3 protein: CASSAPTLEQYF
CDR3 length: 15; V gene: TRBV6-5; J gene: TRBJ2-1; CDR3 protein: CASSYSGGALNEQFF
CDR3 length: 15; V gene: TRBV7-8; J gene: TRBJ1-5; CDR3 protein: CASSLAIRDNQPQHF
CDR3 length: 19; V gene: TRBV5-7; J gene: TRBJ2-3; CDR3 protein: CASSLGTSGSRTNTDTQYF
CDR3 length: 13; V gene: TRBV6-6; J gene: TRBJ2-1; CDR3 protein: CASSALDEGRWFF
CDR3 length: 14; V gene: TRBV7-2; J gene: TRBJ2-7; CDR3 protein: CASSRLAGGYEQYF
CDR3 length: 15; V gene: TRBV27; J gene: TRBJ2-1; CDR3 protein: CASSSGTASYNEQFF
CDR3 length: 15; V gene: TRBV11-2; J gene: TRBJ2-7; CDR3 protein: CASSSHRGHSYEQYF
CDR3 length: 14; V gene: TRBV30; J gene: TRBJ1-1; CDR3 protein: CAWTRTGMNTEAFF
CDR3 length: 15; V gene: TRBV5-1; J gene: TRBJ1-5; CDR3 protein: CASSHGQDPNQPQHF
CDR3 length: 13; V gene: TRBV18; J gene: TRBJ2-7; CDR3 protein: CASLTASPGEQYF
CDR3 length: 15; V gene: TRBV4-1; J gene: TRBJ2-7; CDR3 protein: CASSLDWGQGAEQYF
CDR3 length: 17; V gene: TRBV7-6; J gene: TRBJ1-5; CDR3 protein: CASSYGTGGIGNQPQHF
CDR3 length: 15; V gene: TRBV19; J gene: TRBJ1-4; CDR3 protein: CASSPDREGGEKLFF
CDR3 length: 18; V gene: TRBV5-4; J gene: TRBJ1-5; CDR3 protein: CASSSGGFTVSSNQPQHF